The clone carrying this T cell receptor beta chain was observed a handful of times. What it binds is not known. This CDR3 has 15 amino acids. CDR1 is LGHDT and CDR2 is YNNKEL in the germline V gene (reference sequence). With 7 bases removed from V and 0 bases from J, the gap between germline ends came to 13 bases. These data originate in a study of early T cells in non-severe SARS-CoV-2 infection. The wider study: Sequencing of bulk RNA from unsorted whole blood was done, without chain pairing. Study-wide results and caveats: VDJdb matching favored anti-spike CD8 responses, missing private and CD4 specificities.

Each CDR3 protein is one row after TCRdb ran MiXCR on the 5' RACE reads. The sample holds about 36,000 distinct CDR3 sequences, 6.8% seen once. The TCR originated in an adult who was a healthcare worker with PCR-confirmed SARS-CoV-2 infection or an uninfected control (not recorded which). The sample consisted of whole blood, taken at baseline. V is TRBV3-1 and J is TRBJ1-3; D uncertain. The CDR3 nucleotides are TGTGCCAGCACCGCGGACCGAAGCTCTGGAAACACCATATATTTT. Its translation: CASTADRSSGNTIYF.